A single sample gave rise to the 22 T cell receptor beta chains below, sequenced in a study of cytomegalovirus exposure and HLA in healthy donors. PCR involved 60 Vbeta and 13 Jbeta primers. Only in-frame clones appear in the TCRdb table, and some are missing; sequencing was by immunoSEQ multiplex PCR. Counted here are approximately 170,000 clones, around 77% occurring once; the ten biggest clones make up approximately 1.5%. Sample: PBMCs. The receptors stem from a man in his forties or fifties in good health and CMV-seronegative.

The chain uses TRBV23-1 and TRBJ1-3; 9 bases are a match to TRBD1. TRBV23-1 is designated an ORF whose function remains uncertain. Trimming took 4 bases from V and 3 from J; bases not matched to a gene: 7. This CDR3 has 16 residues. CDR3 sequence reads: CASSPRTGDHGNTIYF. The CDR3 DNA reads as TGCGCCAGCAGTCCCCGGACAGGGGATCATGGAAACACCATATATTTT.

As DNA, the CDR3 is TGTGCCAGCAGTTACTCGACTAGCGGAGACTACAATGAGCAGTTCTTC. This codes for CASSYSTSGDYNEQFF. The V gene is TRBV6-5, the J gene TRBJ2-1; 9 nucleotides line up with TRBD2. Germline trimming cut 0 bases from V and 3 bases from J; bases unmatched to any gene: 3. There are 16 residues in the CDR3. CDR1 and CDR2 (germline): MNHEY, SVGAGI.

This clone was observed a handful of times. The rearrangement links TRBV5-1 to TRBJ2-7; D not resolved. V was cut by 0 bases and J by 2 bases, with 9 bases left in between. Germline CDR1 reads SGHRS; CDR2 reads YFSETQ. The CDR3 sequence is 14 residues long. CDR3 loop: CASSLAAGPYEQYF. In nucleotides, the CDR3 is TGCGCCAGCAGCTTGGCCGCAGGCCCCTACGAGCAGTACTTC.

The chain couples TRBV2 to TRBJ1-1, with TRBD1 identical over 12 bases. V dropped 5 bases and J dropped 3; count of bases not matched to a gene: 4. Germline values: CDR1 SNHLY, CDR2 FYNNEI. The CDR3 extends over 15 amino acids. As DNA, the CDR3 is TGTGCCAGCAGTCCCGGGACAGGGGGCCACACTGAAGCTTTCTTT. Residues: CASSPGTGGHTEAFF.

V is TRBV7-9 and J is TRBJ2-5, with 10 positions matching TRBD2. Trimming removed 5 bases from V and 5 bases from J; junction bases left unmatched: 8. Per germline, CDR1 SEHNR and CDR2 FQNEAQ (reference sequence). The CDR3 contains 15 residues. CDR3 coding DNA: TGTGCCAGCAGCGCGAGCGGGAGGGCGGGGGAGACCCAGTACTTC. This translates into CASSASGRAGETQYF.

This clone was detected once. The rearrangement uses TRBV5-6 and TRBJ2-3; D not resolved. The germline gives CDR1 SGHDT, CDR2 YYEEEE. V gave up 2 bases and J gave up 12 bases, with 10 bases separating them. The CDR3 spans 11 residues. The CDR3 protein is CASSLRNSQYF. The DNA of the CDR3 is TGTGCCAGCAGCTTACGGAACAGCCAGTATTTT.

The gene calls are TRBV10-3 and TRBJ2-1; the match to TRBD1 covers 8 bases. Germline CDR1 reads ENHRY; CDR2 reads SYGVKD. The CDR3 covers 12 residues. The V segment lost 2 bases and the J segment 14 bases; nucleotides outside the gene matches: 5. In DNA form, the CDR3 reads TGTGCCATCAGTGAGGGGACAGGCAAGAAGTTCTTC. Protein sequence: CAISEGTGKKFF.

V and J are TRBV5-4 and TRBJ1-4; 9 bases are shared with TRBD1. The V gene's germline CDR1 is SGHNT and CDR2 YYREEE (reference sequence). The CDR3 sequence is 16 residues long. V was clipped by 4 bases and J by 4 bases; unmatched bases: 8. The chain's CDR3 is CASSRSAGQGNEKLFF. CDR3 DNA sequence: TGTGCCAGCAGCCGATCGGCGGGACAGGGTAATGAAAAACTGTTTTTT.

The chain uses TRBV6-5 and TRBJ1-1, with a possible D match to TRBD1 (6 bases). The CDR3 has 11 amino acids. CDR1 MNHEY and CDR2 SVGAGI come from the germline V gene. The V end was cut by 7 bases, the J end by 4 bases, with 7 bases between. The chain's CDR3 is CASKQGTEAFF. CDR3 DNA sequence: TGTGCCAGCAAACAGGGCACTGAAGCTTTCTTT.

As DNA, the CDR3 is TGCGCCAGCAGCCCGCTCTTGGGACAGCTTAATGAAAAACTGTTTTTT. This gives the protein CASSPLLGQLNEKLFF. This chain links TRBV5-1 with TRBJ1-4; 7 nucleotides agree with TRBD1. The CDR3 extends over 16 amino acids. Germline loops: CDR1 SGHRS, CDR2 YFSETQ. V was clipped by 4 bases and J by 4 bases; unmatched bases: 10. Full variable domain (outside the CDR3, taken from reference TRBV5-1 and TRBJ1-4): KAGVTQTPRYLIKTRGQQVTLSCSPISGHRSVSWYQQTPGQGLQFLFEYFSETQRNKGNFPGRFSGRQFSNSRSEMNVSTLELGDSALYLCASSPLLGQLNEKLFFGSGTQLSVL.

The V call is TRBV7-2, the J call TRBJ2-5, with D maybe TRBD2 (6 bases). Per the germline V gene, CDR1 is SGHTA and CDR2 is FQGNSA. The CDR3 extends over 14 amino acids. V dropped 7 bases and J dropped 7 bases, with 19 bases sitting between them. In DNA form, the CDR3 reads TGTGCCAGCACCACGGACTATGGTGAAGGGACCCAGTACTTC. It is translated as CASTTDYGEGTQYF.

This sequence joins TRBV28 and TRBJ1-5, with unresolved D. The CDR3 has 15 amino acids. Germline V gene data show CDR1 as MDHEN and CDR2 as SYDVKM. V gave up 7 bases and J gave up 7 bases, with 20 bases separating them. The CDR3 protein is CASTPQRSPKQPQHF. As DNA, the CDR3 is TGTGCCAGCACGCCTCAGAGGTCTCCCAAACAGCCCCAGCATTTT.

This clone was picked up a small number of times. This chain connects TRBV5-1 to TRBJ2-2; unclear D gene. The CDR3 runs 12 residues. With 4 bases removed from V and 6 bases from J, the gap between germline ends came to 7 bases. Germline lookup yields CDR1 SGHRS and CDR2 YFSETQ. The CDR3 DNA sequence: TGCGCCAGCAGCATAAGCCCCGGGGAGCTGTTTTTT. Its protein product is CASSISPGELFF.

This clone was detected only a few times. The V gene is TRBV6-1, the J gene TRBJ2-3, with TRBD1 matching 8 bases. This CDR3 has 15 residues. J gave up 6 bases and V 2 bases, and 7 bases lay outside the gene matches. Germline lookup yields CDR1 MNHNS and CDR2 SASEGT. The DNA of the CDR3 is TGTGCCAGCAGTGAAAGGACCAGGGGGCGGGATACGCAGTATTTT. It codes for CASSERTRGRDTQYF.

The J gene is TRBJ2-5, the V gene TRBV11-2; 13 bases are a match to TRBD2. CDR3 length: 14 residues. V dropped 3 bases and J dropped 5; count of bases not matched to a gene: 0. Per germline, CDR1 SGHAT and CDR2 FQNNGV. The DNA for the CDR3 is TGTGCCAGCAGCTTGACTAGCGGGAGGGAGACCCAGTACTTC. Encoded protein: CASSLTSGRETQYF.

This clone appeared once. The rearrangement uses TRBV7-3 and TRBJ2-3; D possibly corresponds to TRBD2 (5 bases). This CDR3 is built from 15 residues. Germline assignment: CDR1 SGHTA and CDR2 FQGTGA. V dropped 0 bases and J dropped 4 bases, with 11 bases sitting between them. The CDR3 protein is CASSLTVGVPDTQYF. The CDR3 DNA is TGTGCCAGCAGCTTAACGGTGGGAGTACCAGATACGCAGTATTTT.

The chain has TRBV10-2 and TRBJ2-5; 7 bases fit TRBD1. CDR1 and CDR2 (germline): WSHSY, SAAADI. The length of the CDR3 is 13 residues. Trimming took 6 bases from V and 1 from J; bases not matched to a gene: 2. This CDR3 is CASSRQGQETQYF. The CDR3 region has the DNA TGCGCCAGCAGCCGACAGGGCCAAGAGACCCAGTACTTC.

The chain joins TRBV6-1 to TRBJ2-5; a possible D gene is TRBD1 (5 bases). The CDR3 consists of 13 residues. Germline V gives CDR1 MNHNS, CDR2 SASEGT. Trimming pared 1 base from V and 11 bases from J, leaving 14 bases between. The CDR3: CASSEVQVDGQYF. Here the CDR3 DNA reads TGTGCCAGCAGTGAAGTACAGGTCGACGGGCAGTACTTC.

Remarks on this clone: One end of the junction does not line up with germline, which may come from a read error. The genes are TRBV7-9 and TRBJ2-6; 12 bases are shared with TRBD1. The CDR3 has 17 residues. Germline V lookup: CDR1 SEHNR, CDR2 FQNEAQ (reference sequence). The CDR3 DNA is TGTTCCAGCAGCCAAGGGACAGGGGGCACTGGGGCCAACGTCCTGACTTTC. Translated, it gives CSSSQGTGGTGANVLTF.

The chain carries TRBV29-1 and TRBJ2-5, with 7 bases identical to TRBD2. The germline CDR1 and CDR2 sequences are SQVTM and ANQGSEA. The CDR3 extends over 14 amino acids. The trim removed 7 bases at V and 2 bases at J, leaving 10 bases unmatched. For the CDR3, the DNA is TGCAGCGCGACCGAGCGGGGAGGGCAAGAGACCCAGTACTTC. This sequence encodes CSATERGGQETQYF.

This clone was detected once. The V gene is TRBV10-3, the J gene TRBJ2-7, with 11 bases fitting TRBD2. V gave up 6 bases and J gave up 0 bases; unmatched junction bases: 1. CDR3 size: 14 residues. Germline lookup yields CDR1 ENHRY and CDR2 SYGVKD. DNA of the CDR3: TGTGCCATCAGCGGACTAGCGGGCTCCTACGAGCAGTACTTC. It is translated as CAISGLAGSYEQYF.

This rearrangement joins TRBV5-1 to TRBJ2-1; TRBD2 matches 10 bases. Germline CDR1 SGHRS, CDR2 YFSETQ. The CDR3 has 14 amino acids. After removal of 3 bases from V and 8 bases from J, the junction contained 5 bases not matched to a gene. The CDR3 nucleotides read TGCGCCAGCAGCTCTGCTAGCGGGAGCTATGAGCAGTTCTTC. Amino acids: CASSSASGSYEQFF.